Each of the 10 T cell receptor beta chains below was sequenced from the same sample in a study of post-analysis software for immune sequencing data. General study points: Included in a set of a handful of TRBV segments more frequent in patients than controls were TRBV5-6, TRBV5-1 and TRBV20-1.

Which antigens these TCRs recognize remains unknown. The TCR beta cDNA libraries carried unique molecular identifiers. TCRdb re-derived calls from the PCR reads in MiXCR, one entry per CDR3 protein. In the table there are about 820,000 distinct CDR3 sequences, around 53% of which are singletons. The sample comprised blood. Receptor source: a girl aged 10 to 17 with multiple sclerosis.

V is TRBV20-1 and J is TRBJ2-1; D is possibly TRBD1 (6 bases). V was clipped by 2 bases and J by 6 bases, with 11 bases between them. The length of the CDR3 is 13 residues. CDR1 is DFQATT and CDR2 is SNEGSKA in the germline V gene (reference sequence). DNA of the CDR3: TGCAGTGCTAGAAAGACAGGTGTCAATGAGCAGTTCTTC. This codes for CSARKTGVNEQFF.

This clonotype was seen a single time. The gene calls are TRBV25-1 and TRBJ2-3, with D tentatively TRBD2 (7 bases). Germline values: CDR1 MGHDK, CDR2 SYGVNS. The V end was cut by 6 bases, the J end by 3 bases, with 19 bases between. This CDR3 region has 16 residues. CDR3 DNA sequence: TGTGCCAGCAGCAACGCCAGGGGCGGGAGAACAGATACGCAGTATTTT. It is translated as CASSNARGGRTDTQYF.

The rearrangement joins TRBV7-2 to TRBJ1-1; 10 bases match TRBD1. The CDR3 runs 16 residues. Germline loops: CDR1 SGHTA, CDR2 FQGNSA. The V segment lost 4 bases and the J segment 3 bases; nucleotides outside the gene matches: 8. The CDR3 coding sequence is TGTGCCAGCAGCTATGGGAGACAGGGGGCTCACACTGAAGCTTTCTTT. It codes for CASSYGRQGAHTEAFF.

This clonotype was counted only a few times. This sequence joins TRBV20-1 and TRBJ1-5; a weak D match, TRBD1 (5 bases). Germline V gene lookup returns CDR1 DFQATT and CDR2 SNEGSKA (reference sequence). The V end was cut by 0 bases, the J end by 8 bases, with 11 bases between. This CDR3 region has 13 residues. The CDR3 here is CSARDGGKKPQHF. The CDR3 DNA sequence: TGCAGTGCTAGAGATGGGGGGAAGAAGCCCCAGCATTTT.

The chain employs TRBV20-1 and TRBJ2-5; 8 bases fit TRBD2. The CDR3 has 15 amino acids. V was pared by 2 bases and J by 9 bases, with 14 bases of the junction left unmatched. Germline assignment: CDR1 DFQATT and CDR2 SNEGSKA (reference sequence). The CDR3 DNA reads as TGCAGTGCTAGAAGGTTGAACGGGGGGGCCTGGGCCCAGTACTTC. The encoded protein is CSARRLNGGAWAQYF.

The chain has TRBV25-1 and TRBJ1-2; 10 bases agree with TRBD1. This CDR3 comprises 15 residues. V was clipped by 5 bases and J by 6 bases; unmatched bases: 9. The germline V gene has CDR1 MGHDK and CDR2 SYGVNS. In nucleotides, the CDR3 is TGTGCCAGCAGTATAGGGACAGGGGACCGCCATGGCTACACCTTC. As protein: CASSIGTGDRHGYTF.

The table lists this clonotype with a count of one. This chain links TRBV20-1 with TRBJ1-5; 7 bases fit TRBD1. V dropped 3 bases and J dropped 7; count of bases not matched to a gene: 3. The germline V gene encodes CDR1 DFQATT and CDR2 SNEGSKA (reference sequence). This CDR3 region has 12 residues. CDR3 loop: CSARTGPQPQHF. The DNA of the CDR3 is TGCAGTGCTAGGACAGGGCCACAGCCCCAGCATTTT.

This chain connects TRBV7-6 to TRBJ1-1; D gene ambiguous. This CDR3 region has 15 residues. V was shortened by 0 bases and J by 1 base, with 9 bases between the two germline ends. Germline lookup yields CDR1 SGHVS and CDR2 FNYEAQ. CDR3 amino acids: CASSLAGVPNTEAFF. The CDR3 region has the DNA TGTGCCAGCAGCTTAGCCGGTGTCCCGAACACTGAAGCTTTCTTT.

The CDR3 here is CSARDYSGRGFYNEQFF. In DNA form, the CDR3 reads TGCAGTGCTAGAGATTATAGCGGGAGGGGTTTCTACAATGAGCAGTTCTTC. V and J are TRBV20-1 and TRBJ2-1; 11 bases line up with TRBD2. CDR3 length: 17 residues. CDR1 is DFQATT and CDR2 is SNEGSKA in the germline V gene (reference sequence). With 0 bases clipped from V and 3 bases from J, the junction kept 7 bases outside the gene matches.

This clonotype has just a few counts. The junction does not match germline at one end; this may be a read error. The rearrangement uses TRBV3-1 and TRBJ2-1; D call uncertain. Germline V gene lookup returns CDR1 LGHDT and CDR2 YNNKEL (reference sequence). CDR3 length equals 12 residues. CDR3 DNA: TGTGCCAGCAGTCCGGCCTATAATGAGCAGTTCTTC. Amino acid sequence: CASSPAYNEQFF.